The 7 T cell receptor beta chains in this list originate from one sample, sequenced in a study of blood T cell repertoires in COVID-19. TCRdb's table, derived via immunoSEQ multiplex PCR, lists solely in-frame clones and lacks some. The data contain fewer than 40,000 clones, around 93% of them singletons. Sequencing input: peripheral blood. The receptors shown here come from a human donor in a cohort sampled during active COVID-19.

The J gene is TRBJ2-4, the V gene TRBV7-9, with TRBD1 matching over 10 bases. Germline CDR1 SEHNR, CDR2 FQNEAQ (reference sequence). V shed 5 bases, J shed 8 bases, and the junction held 12 bases outside the gene matches. This CDR3 is built from 16 residues. The CDR3 reads CASSPGTGVHGDIQYF. In nucleotides, the CDR3 is TGTGCCAGCAGCCCCGGGACAGGGGTGCATGGGGACATTCAGTACTTC.

This chain connects TRBV7-2 to TRBJ1-6; 8 positions agree with TRBD1. The V gene's germline CDR1 is SGHTA and CDR2 FQGNSA. The CDR3 is made up of 14 amino acids. Trimming at V came to 9 bases and at J to 4 bases, leaving 5 bases not matched to a gene. The CDR3 DNA follows: TGTGCCAGTCGGACAGGGAATTATAATTCACCCCTCCACTTT. Protein product: CASRTGNYNSPLHF.

The chain couples TRBV28 to TRBJ2-7; tentatively, D is TRBD1 (6 bases). CDR1 and CDR2 (germline): MDHEN, SYDVKM. The CDR3 is 14 amino acids. V lost 6 bases and J lost 2, with 14 bases in between. CDR3: CASRTRQATYEQYV. In DNA form, the CDR3 reads TGTGCCAGCAGAACTCGACAGGCCACCTACGAGCAGTACGTC.

The chain carries TRBV25-1 and TRBJ1-2; possibly TRBD1 for D (6 bases). The CDR3 length is 16 residues. Germline V gene data show CDR1 as MGHDK and CDR2 as SYGVNS. The V and J ends lost 8 bases and 1 base respectively, with 20 bases between them. CDR3 in amino acids: CASSSTRGGSNYGYTF. The DNA of the CDR3 is TGTGCCAGCTCCTCGACCAGGGGAGGGAGTAACTATGGCTACACCTTC.

V usage is TRBV7-8 and J usage is TRBJ1-5; 10 bases match TRBD1. Trimming took 5 bases from V and 1 from J; bases not matched to a gene: 5. This CDR3 comprises 16 residues. Germline-derived CDR1 and CDR2 are SGHVS and FQNEAQ. This chain's CDR3 is CASSLTGQGSNQPQHF. CDR3 nucleotide sequence: TGTGCCAGCAGCCTAACGGGACAGGGGAGCAATCAGCCCCAGCATTTT.

The chain joins TRBV19 to TRBJ1-5, with D perhaps matching TRBD1 (6 bases). This CDR3 is 17 amino acids long. Germline assignment: CDR1 LNHDA and CDR2 SQIVND (reference sequence). Trimming left V 0 bases short and J 4 bases short, with 16 bases between. CDR3 bases: TGTGCCAGTAGTATAGATCATTCTGCAGGGGAGAATCAGCCCCAGCATTTT. This sequence encodes CASSIDHSAGENQPQHF.

This clone was seen once. The V and J genes are TRBV30 and TRBJ2-7; 10 bases map to TRBD1. Germline V CDR1 and CDR2: GTSNPN, SVGIG (reference sequence). The length of the CDR3 is 17 residues. Trimming took 0 bases from V and 1 from J; bases not matched to a gene: 9. The CDR3 DNA sequence: TGTGCCTGGAGTGTACCCGGACAGGGGGGATTTTCCTACGAGCAGTACGTC. Its protein product is CAWSVPGQGGFSYEQYV.